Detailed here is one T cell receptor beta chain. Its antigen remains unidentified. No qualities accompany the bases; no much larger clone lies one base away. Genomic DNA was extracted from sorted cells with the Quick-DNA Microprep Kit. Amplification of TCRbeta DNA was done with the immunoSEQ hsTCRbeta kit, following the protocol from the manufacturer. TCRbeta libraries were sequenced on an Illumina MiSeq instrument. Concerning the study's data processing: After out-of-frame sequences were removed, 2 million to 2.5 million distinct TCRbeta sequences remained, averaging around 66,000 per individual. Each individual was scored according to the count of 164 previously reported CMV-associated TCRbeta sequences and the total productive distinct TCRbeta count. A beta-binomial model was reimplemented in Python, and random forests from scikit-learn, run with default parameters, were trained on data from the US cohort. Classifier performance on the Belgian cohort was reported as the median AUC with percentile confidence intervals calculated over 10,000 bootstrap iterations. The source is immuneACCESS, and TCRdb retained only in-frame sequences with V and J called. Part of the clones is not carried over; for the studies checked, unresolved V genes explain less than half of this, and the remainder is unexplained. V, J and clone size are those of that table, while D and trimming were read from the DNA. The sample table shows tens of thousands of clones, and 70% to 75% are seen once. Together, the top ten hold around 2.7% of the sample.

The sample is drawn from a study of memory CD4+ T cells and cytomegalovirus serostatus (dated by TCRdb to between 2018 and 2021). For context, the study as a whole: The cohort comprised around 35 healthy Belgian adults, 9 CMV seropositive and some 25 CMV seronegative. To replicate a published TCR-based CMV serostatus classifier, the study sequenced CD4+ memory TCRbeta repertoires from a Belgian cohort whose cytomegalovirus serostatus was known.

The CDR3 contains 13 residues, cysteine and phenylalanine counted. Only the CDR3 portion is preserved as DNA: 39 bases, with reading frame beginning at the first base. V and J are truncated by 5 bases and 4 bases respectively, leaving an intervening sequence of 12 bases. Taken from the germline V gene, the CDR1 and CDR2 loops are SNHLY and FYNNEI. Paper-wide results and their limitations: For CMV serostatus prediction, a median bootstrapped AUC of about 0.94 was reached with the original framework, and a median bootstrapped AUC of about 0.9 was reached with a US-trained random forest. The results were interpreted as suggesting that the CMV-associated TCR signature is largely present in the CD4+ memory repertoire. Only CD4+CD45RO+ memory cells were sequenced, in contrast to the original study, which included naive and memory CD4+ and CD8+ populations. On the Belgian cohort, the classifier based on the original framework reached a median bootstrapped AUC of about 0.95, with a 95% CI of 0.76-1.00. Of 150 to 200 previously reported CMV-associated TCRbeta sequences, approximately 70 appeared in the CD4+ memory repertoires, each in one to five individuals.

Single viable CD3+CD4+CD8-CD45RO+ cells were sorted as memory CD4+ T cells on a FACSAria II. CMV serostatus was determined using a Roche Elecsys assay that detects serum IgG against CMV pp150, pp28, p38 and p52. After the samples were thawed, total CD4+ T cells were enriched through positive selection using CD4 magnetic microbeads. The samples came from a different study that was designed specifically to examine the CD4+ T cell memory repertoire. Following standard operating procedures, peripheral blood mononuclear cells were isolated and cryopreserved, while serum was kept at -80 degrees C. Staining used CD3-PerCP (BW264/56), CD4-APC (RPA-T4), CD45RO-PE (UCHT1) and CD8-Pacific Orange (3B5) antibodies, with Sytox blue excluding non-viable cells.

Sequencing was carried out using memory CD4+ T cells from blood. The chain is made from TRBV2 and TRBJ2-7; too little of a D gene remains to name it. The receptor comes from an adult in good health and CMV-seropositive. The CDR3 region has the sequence CASSPGLGYEQYF. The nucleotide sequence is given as TGTGCCAGCAGTCCGGGCCTCGGGTACGAGCAGTACTTC. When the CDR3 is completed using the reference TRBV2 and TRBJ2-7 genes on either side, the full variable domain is EPEVTQTPSHQVTQMGQEVILRCVPISNHLYFYWYRQILGQKVEFLVSFYNNEISEKSEIFDDQFSVERPDGSNFTLKIRSTKLEDSAMYFCASSPGLGYEQYFGPGTRLTVT.